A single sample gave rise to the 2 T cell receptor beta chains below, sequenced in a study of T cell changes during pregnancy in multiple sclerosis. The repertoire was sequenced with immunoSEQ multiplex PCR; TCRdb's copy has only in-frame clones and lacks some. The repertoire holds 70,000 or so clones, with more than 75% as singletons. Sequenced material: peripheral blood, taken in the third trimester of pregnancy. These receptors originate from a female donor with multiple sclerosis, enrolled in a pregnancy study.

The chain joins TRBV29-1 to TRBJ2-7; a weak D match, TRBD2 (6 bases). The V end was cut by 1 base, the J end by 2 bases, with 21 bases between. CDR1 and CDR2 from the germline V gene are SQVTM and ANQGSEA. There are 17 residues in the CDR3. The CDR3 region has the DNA TGCAGCGTTGAAGTAGCCGTGGGGCGACTAGGAACCTACGAGCAGTACTTC. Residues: CSVEVAVGRLGTYEQYF.

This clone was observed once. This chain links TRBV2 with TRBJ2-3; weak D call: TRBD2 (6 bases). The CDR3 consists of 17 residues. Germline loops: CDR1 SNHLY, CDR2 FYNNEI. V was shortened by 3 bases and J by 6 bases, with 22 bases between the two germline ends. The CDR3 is CASSDPSGGSGKDTQYF. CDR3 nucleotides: TGTGCCAGCAGTGATCCTTCTGGGGGGTCAGGGAAGGATACGCAGTATTTT.